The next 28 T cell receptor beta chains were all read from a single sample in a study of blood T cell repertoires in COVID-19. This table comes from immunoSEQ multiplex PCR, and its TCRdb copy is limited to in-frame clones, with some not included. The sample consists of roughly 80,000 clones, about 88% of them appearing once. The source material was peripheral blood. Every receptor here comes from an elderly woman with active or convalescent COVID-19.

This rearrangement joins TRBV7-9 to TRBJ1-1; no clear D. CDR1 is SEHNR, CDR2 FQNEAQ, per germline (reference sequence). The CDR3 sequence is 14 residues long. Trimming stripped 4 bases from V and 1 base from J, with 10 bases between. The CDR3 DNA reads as TGTGCCAGCAGCTCAGTAGGAGGGAACACTGAAGCTTTCTTT. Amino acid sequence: CASSSVGGNTEAFF.

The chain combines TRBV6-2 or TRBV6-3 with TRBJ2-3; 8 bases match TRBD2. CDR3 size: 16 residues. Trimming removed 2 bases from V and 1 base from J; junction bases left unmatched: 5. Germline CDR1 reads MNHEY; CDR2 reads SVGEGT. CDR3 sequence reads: CASSYVRAGGTDTQYF. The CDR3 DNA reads TGTGCCAGCAGTTACGTTCGAGCGGGGGGCACAGATACGCAGTATTTT.

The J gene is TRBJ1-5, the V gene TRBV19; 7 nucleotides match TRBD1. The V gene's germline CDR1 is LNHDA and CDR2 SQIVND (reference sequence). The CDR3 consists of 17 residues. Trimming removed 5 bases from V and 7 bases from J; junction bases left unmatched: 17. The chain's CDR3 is CASSLPRWTGERQPQHF. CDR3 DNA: TGTGCCAGTAGTTTACCCCGGTGGACAGGAGAAAGACAGCCCCAGCATTTT.

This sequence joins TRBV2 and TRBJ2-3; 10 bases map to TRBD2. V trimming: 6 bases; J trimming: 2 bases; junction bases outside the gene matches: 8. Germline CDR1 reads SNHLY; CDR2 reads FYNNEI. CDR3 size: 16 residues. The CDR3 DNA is TGTGCCAGCAGCGACTTAGCGGGGGGACTCACAGATACGCAGTATTTT. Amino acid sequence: CASSDLAGGLTDTQYF.

The CDR3: CASSLDGNRGARNQPQHF. The CDR3 bases are TGTGCCAGCAGCTTGGACGGGAATCGGGGGGCGAGGAATCAGCCCCAGCATTTT. The rearrangement joins TRBV5-8 to TRBJ1-5, with D maybe TRBD1 (6 bases). Germline V CDR1 and CDR2: SGHTS, YDEGEE. Trimming took 0 bases from V and 4 from J, leaving 20 bases between them. The CDR3 length is 18 residues.

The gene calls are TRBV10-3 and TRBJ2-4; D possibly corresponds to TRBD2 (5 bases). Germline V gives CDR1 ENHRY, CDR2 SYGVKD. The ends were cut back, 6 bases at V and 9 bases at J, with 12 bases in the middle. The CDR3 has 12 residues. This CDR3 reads CAISPGSSIQYF. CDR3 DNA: TGTGCCATCAGCCCGGGATCCTCCATTCAGTACTTC.

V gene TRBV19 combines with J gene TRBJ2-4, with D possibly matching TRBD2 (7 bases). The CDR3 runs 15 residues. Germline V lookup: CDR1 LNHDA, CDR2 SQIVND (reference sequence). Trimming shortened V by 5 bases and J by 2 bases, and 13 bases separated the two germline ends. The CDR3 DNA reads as TGTGCCAGTAGTGAGGGGGGGCTTTCCAAAAACATTCAGTACTTC. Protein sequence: CASSEGGLSKNIQYF.

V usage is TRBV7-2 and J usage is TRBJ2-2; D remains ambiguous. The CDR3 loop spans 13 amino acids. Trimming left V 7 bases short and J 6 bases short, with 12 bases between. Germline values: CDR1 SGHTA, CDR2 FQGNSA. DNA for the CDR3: TGTGCCAGCACTAGTTTGGTAGCCGGGGAGCTGTTTTTT. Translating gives CASTSLVAGELFF.

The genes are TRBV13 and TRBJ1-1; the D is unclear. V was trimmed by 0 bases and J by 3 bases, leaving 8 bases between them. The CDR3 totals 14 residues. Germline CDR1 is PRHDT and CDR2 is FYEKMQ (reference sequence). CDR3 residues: CASSLGIRDTEAFF. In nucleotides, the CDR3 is TGTGCCAGCAGCTTAGGGATCCGGGACACTGAAGCTTTCTTT.

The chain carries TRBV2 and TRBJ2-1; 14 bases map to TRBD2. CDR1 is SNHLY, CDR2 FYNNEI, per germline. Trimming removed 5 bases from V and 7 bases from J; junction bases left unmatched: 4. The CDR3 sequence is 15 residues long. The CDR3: CASSKTSGGANEQFF. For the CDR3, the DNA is TGTGCCAGCAGTAAGACTAGCGGGGGGGCAAATGAGCAGTTCTTC.

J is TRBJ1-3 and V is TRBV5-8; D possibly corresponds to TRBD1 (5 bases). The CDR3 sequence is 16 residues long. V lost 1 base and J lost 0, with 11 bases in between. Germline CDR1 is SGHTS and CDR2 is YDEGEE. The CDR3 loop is CASSLITGDSGNTIYF. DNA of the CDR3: TGTGCCAGCAGCTTGATAACAGGAGACTCTGGAAACACCATATATTTT. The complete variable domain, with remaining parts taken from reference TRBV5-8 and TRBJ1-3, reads EAGVTQSPTHLIKTRGQQATLRCSPISGHTSVYWYQQALGLGLQFLLWYDEGEERNRGNFPPRFSGRQFPNYSSELNVNALELEDSALYLCASSLITGDSGNTIYFGEGSWLTVV.

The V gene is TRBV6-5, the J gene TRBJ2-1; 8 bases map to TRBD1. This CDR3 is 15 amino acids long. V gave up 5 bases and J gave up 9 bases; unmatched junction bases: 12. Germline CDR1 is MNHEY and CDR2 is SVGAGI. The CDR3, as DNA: TGTGCCAGCAGTCCCGGATGGCAGGGGGCTGTTGAGCAGTTCTTC. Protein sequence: CASSPGWQGAVEQFF.

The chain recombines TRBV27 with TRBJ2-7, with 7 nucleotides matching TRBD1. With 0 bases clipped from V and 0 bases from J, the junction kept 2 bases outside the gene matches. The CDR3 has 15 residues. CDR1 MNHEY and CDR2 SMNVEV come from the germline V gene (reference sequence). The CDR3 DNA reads TGTGCCAGCAGTTTATCGGGGGACAGCTCCTACGAGCAGTACTTC. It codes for CASSLSGDSSYEQYF.

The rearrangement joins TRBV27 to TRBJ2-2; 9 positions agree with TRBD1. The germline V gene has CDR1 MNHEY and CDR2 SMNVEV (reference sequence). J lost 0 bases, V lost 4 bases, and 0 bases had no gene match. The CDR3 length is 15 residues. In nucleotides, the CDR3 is TGTGCCAGCAGTTACAGGGGGCCGAACACCGGGGAGCTGTTTTTT. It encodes CASSYRGPNTGELFF.

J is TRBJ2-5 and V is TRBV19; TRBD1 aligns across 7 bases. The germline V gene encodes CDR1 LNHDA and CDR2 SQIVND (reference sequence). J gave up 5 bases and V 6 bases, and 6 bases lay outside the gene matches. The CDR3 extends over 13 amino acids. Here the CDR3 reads CASRPTGAETQYF. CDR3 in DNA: TGTGCCAGTAGGCCCACAGGGGCCGAGACCCAGTACTTC. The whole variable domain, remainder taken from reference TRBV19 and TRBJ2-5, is DGGITQSPKYLFRKEGQNVTLSCEQNLNHDAMYWYRQDPGQGLRLIYYSQIVNDFQKGDIAEGYSVSREKKESFPLTVTSAQKNPTAFYLCASRPTGAETQYFGPGTRLLVL.

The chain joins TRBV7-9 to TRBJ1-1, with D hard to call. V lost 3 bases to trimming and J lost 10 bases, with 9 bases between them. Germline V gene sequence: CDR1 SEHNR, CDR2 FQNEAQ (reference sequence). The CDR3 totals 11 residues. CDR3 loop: CASSLSTIAFF. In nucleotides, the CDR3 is TGTGCCAGCAGCTTGTCTACGATAGCTTTCTTT.

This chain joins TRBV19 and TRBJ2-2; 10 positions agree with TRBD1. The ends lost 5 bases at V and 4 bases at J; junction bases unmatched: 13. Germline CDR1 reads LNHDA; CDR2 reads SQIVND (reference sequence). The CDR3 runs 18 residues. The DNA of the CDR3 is TGTGCCAGTAGTCCCCGAACCTCGACAGGGGGCAGCACCGGGGAGCTGTTTTTT. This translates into CASSPRTSTGGSTGELFF.

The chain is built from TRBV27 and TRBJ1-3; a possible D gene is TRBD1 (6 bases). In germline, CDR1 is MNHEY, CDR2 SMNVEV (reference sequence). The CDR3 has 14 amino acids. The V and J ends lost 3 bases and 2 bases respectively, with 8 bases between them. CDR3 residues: CASSLTGAGNTIYF. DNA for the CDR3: TGTGCCAGCAGTTTGACAGGCGCTGGAAACACCATATATTTT.

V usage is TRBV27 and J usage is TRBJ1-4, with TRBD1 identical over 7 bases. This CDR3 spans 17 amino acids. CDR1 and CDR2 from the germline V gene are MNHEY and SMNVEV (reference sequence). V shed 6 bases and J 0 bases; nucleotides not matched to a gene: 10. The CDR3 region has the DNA TGTGCCAGCAGGGCGGACAGGCCCCTTCCAACTAATGAAAAACTGTTTTTT. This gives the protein CASRADRPLPTNEKLFF.

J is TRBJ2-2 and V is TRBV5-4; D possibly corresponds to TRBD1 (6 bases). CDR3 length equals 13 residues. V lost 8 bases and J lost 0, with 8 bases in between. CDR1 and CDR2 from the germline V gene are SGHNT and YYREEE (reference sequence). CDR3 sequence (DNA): TGTGCCAGTGGGGGCCCGAACACCGGGGAGCTGTTTTTT. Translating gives CASGGPNTGELFF.

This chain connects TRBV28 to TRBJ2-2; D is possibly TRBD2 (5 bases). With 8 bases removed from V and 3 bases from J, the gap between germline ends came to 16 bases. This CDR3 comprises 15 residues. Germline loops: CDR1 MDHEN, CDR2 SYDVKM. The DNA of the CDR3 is TGTGCCAGCGGTAGGCGGGCGACTTACACCGGGGAGCTGTTTTTT. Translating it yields CASGRRATYTGELFF. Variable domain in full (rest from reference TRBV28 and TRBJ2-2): DVKVTQSSRYLVKRTGEKVFLECVQDMDHENMFWYRQDPGLGLRLIYFSYDVKMKEKGDIPEGYSVSREKKERFSLILESASTNQTSMYLCASGRRATYTGELFFGEGSRLTVL.

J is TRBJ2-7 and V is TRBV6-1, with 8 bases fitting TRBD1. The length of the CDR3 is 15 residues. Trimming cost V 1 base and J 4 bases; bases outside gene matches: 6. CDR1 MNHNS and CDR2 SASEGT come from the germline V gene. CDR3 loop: CASSEGRGLRYEQYF. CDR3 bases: TGTGCCAGCAGTGAAGGCAGGGGGCTGAGGTACGAGCAGTACTTC.

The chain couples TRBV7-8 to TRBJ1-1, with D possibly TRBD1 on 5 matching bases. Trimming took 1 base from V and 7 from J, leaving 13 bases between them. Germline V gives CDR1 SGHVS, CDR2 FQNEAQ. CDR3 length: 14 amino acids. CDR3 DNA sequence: TGTGCCAGCAGCTTAGATCCAGGGTCCAATGAAGCTTTCTTT. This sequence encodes CASSLDPGSNEAFF.

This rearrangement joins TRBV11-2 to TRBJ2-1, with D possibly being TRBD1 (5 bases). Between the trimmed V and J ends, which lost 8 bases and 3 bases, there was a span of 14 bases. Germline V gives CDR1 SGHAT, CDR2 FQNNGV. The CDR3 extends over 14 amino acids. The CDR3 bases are TGTGCCAGCGGGTTAACCAGGGACTACAATGAGCAGTTCTTC. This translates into CASGLTRDYNEQFF.

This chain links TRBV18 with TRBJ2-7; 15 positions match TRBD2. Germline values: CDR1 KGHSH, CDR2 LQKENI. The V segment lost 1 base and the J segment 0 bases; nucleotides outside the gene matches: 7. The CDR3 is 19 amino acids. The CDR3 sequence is CASSPQRGLAGGSSYEQYF. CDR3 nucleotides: TGTGCCAGCTCACCACAGCGAGGACTAGCGGGGGGGAGCTCCTACGAGCAGTACTTC. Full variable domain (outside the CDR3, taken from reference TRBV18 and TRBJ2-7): NAGVMQNPRHLVRRRGQEARLRCSPMKGHSHVYWYRQLPEEGLKFMVYLQKENIIDESGMPKERFSAEFPKEGPSILRIQQVVRGDSAAYFCASSPQRGLAGGSSYEQYFGPGTRLTVT.

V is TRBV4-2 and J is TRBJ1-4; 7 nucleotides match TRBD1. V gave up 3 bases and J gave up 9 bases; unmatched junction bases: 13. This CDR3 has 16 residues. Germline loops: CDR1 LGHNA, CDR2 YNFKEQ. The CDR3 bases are TGTGCCAGCAGCCATGACTGGAGACAGGGTGGGAAAAAACTGTTTTTT. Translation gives CASSHDWRQGGKKLFF.

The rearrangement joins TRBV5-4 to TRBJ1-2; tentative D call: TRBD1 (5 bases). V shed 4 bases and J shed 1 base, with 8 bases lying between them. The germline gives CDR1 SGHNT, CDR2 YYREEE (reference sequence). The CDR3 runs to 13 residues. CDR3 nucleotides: TGTGCCAGCAGCCATGACAGTAACTATGGCTACACCTTC. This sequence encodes CASSHDSNYGYTF.

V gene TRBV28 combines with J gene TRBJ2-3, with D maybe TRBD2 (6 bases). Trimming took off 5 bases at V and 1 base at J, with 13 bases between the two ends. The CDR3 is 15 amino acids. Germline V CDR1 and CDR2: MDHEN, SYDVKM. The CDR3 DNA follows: TGTGCCAGCAGTCCCCCCCCGGGAGGCACAGATACGCAGTATTTT. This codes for CASSPPPGGTDTQYF. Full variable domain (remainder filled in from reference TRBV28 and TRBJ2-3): DVKVTQSSRYLVKRTGEKVFLECVQDMDHENMFWYRQDPGLGLRLIYFSYDVKMKEKGDIPEGYSVSREKKERFSLILESASTNQTSMYLCASSPPPGGTDTQYFGPGTRLTVL.